These 30 T cell receptor beta chains were all obtained from the same sample, sequenced in a study of T-cell reconstitution after alpha-beta-depleted transplantation in children. A library of TCRbeta sequences, prepared with unique molecular identifiers, was generated. TCRdb re-called the PCR reads with MiXCR, one entry per CDR3 protein. The table includes a few hundred thousand distinct CDR3 sequences, 10% to 13% detected once. The input for sequencing was PBMCs from the stem cell graft donor, taken from the stem cell graft. These receptors came from a human donor who donated a stem cell graft to a child with acute lymphoblastic leukemia.

The V call is TRBV4-3, the J call TRBJ2-1; D not resolved. V lost 3 bases and J 2 bases, leaving 26 bases between the germline ends. CDR3 length: 20 amino acids. The germline V gene has CDR1 LGHNA and CDR2 YSLEER. Written as DNA, the CDR3 is TGCGCCAGCAGCCAGGGCGGAGCCCCCGTACCGAGTACAACCTACAATGAGCAGTTCTTC. Translated, it gives CASSQGGAPVPSTTYNEQFF.

This clonotype was recorded at least ten times. The V call is TRBV6-5, the J call TRBJ1-5; no definite D call. This CDR3 has 15 amino acids. The V end was cut by 4 bases, the J end by 1 base, with 11 bases between. Germline loops: CDR1 MNHEY, CDR2 SVGAGI. Written as DNA, the CDR3 is TGTGCCAGCAGTTCCGACCCGACCAGCAATCAGCCCCAGCATTTT. Amino acid sequence: CASSSDPTSNQPQHF.

The chain carries TRBV7-9 and TRBJ2-7; 7 nucleotides align to TRBD2. The CDR3 has 14 amino acids. Trimming took 2 bases from V and 2 from J; bases not matched to a gene: 3. Germline V gene sequence: CDR1 SEHNR, CDR2 FQNEAQ (reference sequence). The CDR3: CASSLTSAAYEQYF. In nucleotides, the CDR3 is TGTGCCAGCAGCTTAACTAGCGCCGCCTACGAGCAGTACTTC.

This clonotype was seen a handful of times. This chain joins TRBV7-8 and TRBJ2-7, with D possibly matching TRBD1 (7 bases). V lost 0 bases to trimming and J lost 4 bases, with 22 bases between them. The CDR3 sequence is 18 residues long. CDR1 is SGHVS, CDR2 FQNEAQ, per germline. DNA of the CDR3: TGTGCCAGCAGCTTAGCGGCGGGGATCGGGACAGTCCTATACGAGCAGTACTTC. It encodes CASSLAAGIGTVLYEQYF.

This clonotype has a count of ten or more. The V and J genes are TRBV6-5 and TRBJ1-1; a possible D gene is TRBD1 (6 bases). V was clipped by 0 bases and J by 5 bases, with 13 bases between them. The CDR3 is 15 amino acids. Per the germline V gene, CDR1 is MNHEY and CDR2 is SVGAGI. The CDR3 sequence: CASSYSGRGKTEAFF. DNA of the CDR3: TGTGCCAGCAGTTACTCGGGCAGGGGAAAAACTGAAGCTTTCTTT.

This clonotype came up a few times. This chain connects TRBV20-1 to TRBJ2-3, with D tentatively TRBD1 (5 bases). This CDR3 spans 13 amino acids. Per the germline V gene, CDR1 is DFQATT and CDR2 is SNEGSKA (reference sequence). The germline V and J ends were trimmed by 3 bases and 3 bases, with 10 bases remaining between them. The CDR3 protein is CSASTSGTDTQYF. Here the CDR3 DNA reads TGCAGTGCTAGCACCTCAGGGACAGATACGCAGTATTTT.

The table lists this clonotype with a few counts. The rearrangement links TRBV9 to TRBJ1-3; D remains unclear. This CDR3 contains 16 residues. Trimming stripped 0 bases from V and 4 bases from J, with 14 bases between. CDR1 SGDLS and CDR2 YYNGEE come from the germline V gene. DNA for the CDR3: TGTGCCAGCAGCGTAGCTCCGCAGTCCGGCGGAAACACCATATATTTT. Its protein is CASSVAPQSGGNTIYF.

This clonotype was observed a few times. The chain combines TRBV7-9 with TRBJ1-5; D gene uncertain. Trimming shortened V by 2 bases and J by 7 bases, and 9 bases separated the two germline ends. The CDR3 has 13 residues. Germline V gives CDR1 SEHNR, CDR2 FQNEAQ (reference sequence). The CDR3 DNA sequence: TGTGCCAGCAGCTTATCCGTCGGGCAGCCCCAGCATTTT. It translates to CASSLSVGQPQHF.

The chain uses TRBV12-3 or TRBV12-4 and TRBJ2-3; D is perhaps TRBD1 (6 bases). The CDR3 loop spans 16 amino acids. Trimming removed 3 bases from V and 2 bases from J, with 15 bases in between. CDR3: CASSFQGRSPTDTQYF. The CDR3 region has the DNA TGTGCCAGCAGTTTTCAGGGGAGATCCCCCACAGATACGCAGTATTTT.

Worth noting for this clonotype: At one end, the junction sequence differs from germline, possibly due to a read error. The V gene is TRBV2, the J gene TRBJ1-1; no firm D call. The germline V gene has CDR1 SNHLY and CDR2 FYNNEI. The CDR3 spans 13 residues. The chain's CDR3 is CASSGDYNSEAFF. CDR3 nucleotides: TGTGCCAGCTCCGGGGATTACAACAGTGAAGCTTTCTTT.

This clonotype occurred a few times. J is TRBJ2-7 and V is TRBV5-6, with D uncertain. The CDR3 is 14 amino acids. Trimming took 4 bases from V and 4 from J, leaving 15 bases between them. Germline lookup yields CDR1 SGHDT and CDR2 YYEEEE. CDR3 amino acids: CASSLGSSVYEQYF. The DNA of the CDR3 is TGTGCCAGCAGCCTAGGAAGTTCTGTATACGAGCAGTACTTC.

At least ten counts were recorded for this clonotype. In nucleotides, the CDR3 is TGTGCCATCAGTGAGACAGGGCCAGATACGCAGTATTTT. It is translated as CAISETGPDTQYF. The rearrangement links TRBV10-3 to TRBJ2-3, with a tentative D call TRBD1 (6 bases). Germline CDR1 and CDR2: ENHRY and SYGVKD. Trimming cost V 2 bases and J 4 bases, with 7 bases left between them. The CDR3 runs 13 residues.

This clonotype was detected only a few times. The chain carries TRBV28 and TRBJ2-2; D tentatively fits TRBD1 or TRBD2 (5 bases each). Trimming cost V 3 bases and J 5 bases, with 16 bases left between them. This CDR3 spans 16 amino acids. Germline V CDR1 and CDR2: MDHEN, SYDVKM. This CDR3 reads CASSFGAGTTTGELFF. Written as DNA, the CDR3 is TGTGCCAGCAGTTTTGGGGCAGGGACGACTACCGGGGAGCTGTTTTTT.

This clonotype was observed a handful of times. The chain is built from TRBV5-1 and TRBJ1-4; 9 bases align to TRBD1. The CDR3 sequence is 17 residues long. Trimming removed 0 bases from V and 4 bases from J; junction bases left unmatched: 7. CDR1 and CDR2 from the germline V gene are SGHRS and YFSETQ. CDR3 sequence reads: CASSLGTGVPLNEKLFF. CDR3 bases: TGCGCCAGCAGCTTGGGGACAGGGGTCCCCCTTAATGAAAAACTGTTTTTT.

This clonotype has only a few counts. This rearrangement joins TRBV24-1 to TRBJ2-2; 8 bases are shared with TRBD2. V was clipped by 6 bases and J by 4 bases; unmatched bases: 21. CDR3 length equals 20 residues. Looked up from germline, CDR1 is KGHDR and CDR2 is SFDVKD. The CDR3 sequence: CATSNRGTRGSGSSTGELFF. As DNA, the CDR3 is TGTGCCACCAGTAACCGAGGGACTCGGGGGAGCGGGAGTAGCACCGGGGAGCTGTTTTTT.

This clonotype was seen many times. The chain employs TRBV12-3 or TRBV12-4 and TRBJ1-5; the D gene is possibly TRBD1 (6 bases). The V end lost 4 bases, the J end lost 3 bases, and 16 bases lay between the germline ends. The CDR3 sequence is 16 residues long. CDR3 region: CASSSSLGAINQPQHF. DNA for the CDR3: TGTGCCAGCAGTTCCTCCCTGGGGGCAATCAATCAGCCCCAGCATTTT.

The chain carries TRBV3-1 and TRBJ2-7; 11 nucleotides match TRBD2. The germline CDR1 and CDR2 sequences are LGHDT and YNNKEL (reference sequence). V lost 4 bases to trimming and J lost 3 bases; unmatched junction nucleotides: 5. CDR3 length: 15 amino acids. CDR3 DNA: TGTGCCAGCAGCCGGGGTGGGACTAGCGGCTACGAGCAGTACTTC. Translation gives CASSRGGTSGYEQYF.

This chain links TRBV20-1 with TRBJ1-1, with D tentatively TRBD1 (6 bases). Trimming removed 4 bases from V and 7 bases from J, with 10 bases in between. Germline V gene lookup returns CDR1 DFQATT and CDR2 SNEGSKA (reference sequence). CDR3 length: 11 amino acids. CDR3 loop: CSATGQLEAFF. Written as DNA, the CDR3 is TGCAGTGCTACCGGACAGCTTGAAGCTTTCTTT.

Only a few counts were recorded for this clonotype. The chain employs TRBV5-1 and TRBJ1-2, with 7 positions matching TRBD1. The germline V gene has CDR1 SGHRS and CDR2 YFSETQ. The V and J ends lost 2 bases and 4 bases, in that order; junction bases with no gene match: 5. The CDR3 totals 14 residues. The CDR3 bases are TGCGCCAGCAGCTTAGACGACAGGGCCTATGGCTACACCTTC. Residues: CASSLDDRAYGYTF.

This clonotype came up a few times. J is TRBJ1-1 and V is TRBV12-3 or TRBV12-4; no firm D call. The CDR3 runs to 12 residues. V was trimmed by 3 bases and J by 8 bases, leaving 10 bases between them. The CDR3 protein is CASSLSGGEAFF. DNA for the CDR3: TGTGCCAGCAGTTTGTCGGGAGGGGAAGCTTTCTTT.

The chain employs TRBV12-3 or TRBV12-4 and TRBJ1-4, with D hard to call. Deletions cut 6 bases from V and 3 bases from J, with 11 bases between. The CDR3 runs 14 residues. The DNA for the CDR3 is TGTGCCAGCAGCCGAGTGCTCCCTAATGAAAAACTGTTTTTT. Protein product: CASSRVLPNEKLFF.

The table lists this clonotype with many counts. This chain joins TRBV5-1 and TRBJ2-6; D is perhaps TRBD1 (6 bases). Germline V lookup: CDR1 SGHRS, CDR2 YFSETQ. Trimming pared 3 bases from V and 0 bases from J, leaving 13 bases between. CDR3 size: 17 residues. CDR3 sequence reads: CASSSRTAFSGANVLTF. CDR3 in DNA: TGCGCCAGCAGCTCAAGGACAGCCTTCTCTGGGGCCAACGTCCTGACTTTC.

This clonotype was detected only a few times. The chain recombines TRBV5-1 with TRBJ1-1; D possibly corresponds to TRBD1 (5 bases). V was trimmed by 4 bases and J by 7 bases, leaving 14 bases between them. Germline CDR1 SGHRS, CDR2 YFSETQ. This CDR3 has 13 residues. The CDR3 loop is CASSLRDGLEAFF. The CDR3 coding sequence is TGCGCCAGCAGCCTCCGGGACGGACTTGAAGCTTTCTTT.

This clonotype was detected a few times. The chain uses TRBV7-9 and TRBJ2-7; D remains unclear. V was pared by 8 bases and J by 2 bases, with 10 bases between. This CDR3 region has 12 residues. Germline loops: CDR1 SEHNR, CDR2 FQNEAQ (reference sequence). CDR3 sequence (DNA): TGTGCCAGCGACGACCCAGCCTACGAGCAGTACTTC. Residues: CASDDPAYEQYF. Using reference TRBV7-9 and TRBJ2-7 for the parts outside the CDR3, the full variable domain is DTGVSQNPRHKITKRGQNVTFRCDPISEHNRLYWYRQTLGQGPEFLTYFQNEAQLEKSRLLSDRFSAERPKGSFSTLEIQRTEQGDSAMYLCASDDPAYEQYFGPGTRLTVT.

The V and J genes are TRBV28 and TRBJ2-3; 7 bases map to TRBD2. The germline CDR1 and CDR2 sequences are MDHEN and SYDVKM. The CDR3 is 19 residues long. V was clipped by 8 bases and J by 2 bases; unmatched bases: 22. DNA of the CDR3: TGTGCCAGCCACCTCTCCCCCGGGGCACTAGCGCTACACACAGATACGCAGTATTTT. This gives the protein CASHLSPGALALHTDTQYF.

V and J are TRBV14 and TRBJ2-5; 8 nucleotides agree with TRBD1. With V trimmed by 1 base and J by 2 bases, 9 bases remained unmatched. The CDR3 totals 17 residues. The V gene's germline CDR1 is SGHDN and CDR2 FVKESK. The CDR3 loop reads CASSQAAGGYLQETQYF. CDR3 coding DNA: TGTGCCAGCAGCCAAGCAGCAGGGGGCTACCTTCAAGAGACCCAGTACTTC.

This clonotype was detected many times. At one end the junction does not follow the germline gene, possibly because of a read error. V usage is TRBV7-9 and J usage is TRBJ2-7, with no clear D. CDR1 SEHNR and CDR2 FQNEAQ come from the germline V gene (reference sequence). The CDR3 loop spans 10 amino acids. CDR3 DNA sequence: TGTGCCAGCAGCTCCCACGAGCAGTACTTC. Residues: CASSSHEQYF.

This sequence joins TRBV20-1 and TRBJ1-1; D possibly corresponds to TRBD1 (5 bases). The CDR3 is 13 residues long. V gave up 1 base and J gave up 2 bases, with 8 bases separating them. CDR1 is DFQATT, CDR2 SNEGSKA, per germline (reference sequence). CDR3 DNA: TGCAGTGCTAGAGTGGGACTTAACACTGAAGCTTTCTTT. Protein product: CSARVGLNTEAFF.

This clonotype was recorded many times. The V call is TRBV2, the J call TRBJ1-5; TRBD1 is a possible D gene (6 bases). The germline V and J ends were trimmed by 11 bases and 4 bases, with 18 bases remaining between them. From germline, CDR1 is SNHLY and CDR2 FYNNEI. This CDR3 region has 14 residues. In nucleotides, the CDR3 is TGTGCCGTGATAAGAGGACAGCAAAATCAGCCCCAGCATTTT. This encodes CAVIRGQQNQPQHF.

This clonotype appeared many times. This chain links TRBV19 with TRBJ1-2; TRBD1 matches 9 bases. CDR3 length: 14 residues. Trimming at V came to 3 bases and at J to 3 bases, leaving 2 bases not matched to a gene. The V gene's germline CDR1 is LNHDA and CDR2 SQIVND (reference sequence). CDR3 in DNA: TGTGCCAGTAGTATGGACAGGGGTCACTATGGCTACACCTTC. It yields the protein CASSMDRGHYGYTF.